These 24 T cell receptor beta chains originate from one sample sequenced in a study of blood T cell repertoires in COVID-19. The repertoire was sequenced with immunoSEQ multiplex PCR; TCRdb's copy has only in-frame clones and lacks some. The sample includes about 87,000 clones, around 75% of them seen just once. The sample was peripheral blood. Receptors originate from a woman aged 50 to 60 with acute or convalescent COVID-19.

This sequence joins TRBV6-5 and TRBJ1-1; 8 bases agree with TRBD1. The ends lost 4 bases at V and 6 bases at J; junction bases unmatched: 7. CDR3 length: 14 residues. CDR1 is MNHEY and CDR2 is SVGAGI in the germline V gene. This chain's CDR3 is CASSSDRDFPEAFF. The CDR3 nucleotides read TGTGCCAGCAGTTCGGACAGGGATTTCCCTGAAGCTTTCTTT.

There are a few counts of this clone. The rearrangement joins TRBV19 to TRBJ1-5, with no clear D. The V end was cut by 6 bases, the J end by 1 base, with 19 bases between. The CDR3 runs to 17 residues. Germline CDR1 reads LNHDA; CDR2 reads SQIVND (reference sequence). The CDR3 region has the DNA TGTGCCAGTAGCCCTAGTTCGGTGGGTTCGAGCAATCAGCCCCAGCATTTT. It specifies CASSPSSVGSSNQPQHF.

The chain is built from TRBV14 and TRBJ2-7; 8 nucleotides line up with TRBD1. With V trimmed by 4 bases and J by 6 bases, 11 bases remained unmatched. Germline loops: CDR1 SGHDN, CDR2 FVKESK. This CDR3 contains 15 residues. CDR3 amino acids: CASSPRDRPKGEQYF. The CDR3 coding sequence is TGTGCCAGCAGCCCACGGGACAGGCCCAAAGGCGAGCAGTACTTC. Full variable domain (missing parts from reference TRBV14 and TRBJ2-7): EAGVTQFPSHSVIEKGQTVTLRCDPISGHDNLYWYRRVMGKEIKFLLHFVKESKQDESGMPNNRFLAERTGGTYSTLKVQPAELEDSGVYFCASSPRDRPKGEQYFGPGTRLTVT.

The rearrangement uses TRBV20-1 and TRBJ1-3; a weak D match, TRBD1 (6 bases). The V end was cut by 3 bases, the J end by 4 bases, with 16 bases between. Per germline, CDR1 DFQATT and CDR2 SNEGSKA (reference sequence). This CDR3 has 15 residues. The CDR3 sequence: CSASNPGVRGNTIYF. The CDR3 nucleotides are TGCAGTGCTAGTAACCCAGGGGTTCGAGGAAACACCATATATTTT.

The rearrangement links TRBV11-1 to TRBJ2-7; TRBD1 matches 7 bases. The CDR3 runs 15 residues. Per germline, CDR1 SGHAT and CDR2 FQDESV (reference sequence). The V gene end was trimmed by 5 bases and the J gene end by 3 bases; junction bases not matched to a gene: 10. This CDR3 reads CASSPRDRDIYEQYF. CDR3 nucleotides: TGTGCCAGCAGCCCCCGGGACAGAGATATCTACGAGCAGTACTTC.

V and J are TRBV19 and TRBJ1-2; D is unclear. Trimming cost V 6 bases and J 4 bases, with 15 bases left between them. The CDR3 sequence is 14 residues long. Per germline, CDR1 LNHDA and CDR2 SQIVND (reference sequence). As DNA, the CDR3 is TGTGCCAGTAGAGCAGGTAACCCTCCCTATGGCTACACCTTC. Translated: CASRAGNPPYGYTF. The whole variable domain, filled in from reference TRBV19 and TRBJ1-2, reads DGGITQSPKYLFRKEGQNVTLSCEQNLNHDAMYWYRQDPGQGLRLIYYSQIVNDFQKGDIAEGYSVSREKKESFPLTVTSAQKNPTAFYLCASRAGNPPYGYTFGSGTRLTVV.

V is TRBV19 and J is TRBJ2-1; no firm D call. Trimming took off 1 base at V and 5 bases at J, with 12 bases between the two ends. CDR1 LNHDA and CDR2 SQIVND come from the germline V gene (reference sequence). The CDR3 covers 15 residues. The CDR3, as DNA: TGTGCCAGTAGTATAGGTGGGCATGGCCACAATGAGCAGTTCTTC. Residues: CASSIGGHGHNEQFF.

This chain joins TRBV2 and TRBJ1-2; D not certain. Germline values: CDR1 SNHLY, CDR2 FYNNEI. The CDR3 loop spans 11 amino acids. V lost 4 bases to trimming and J lost 3 bases, with 3 bases between them. The CDR3 here is CASSGHYGYTF. CDR3 coding DNA: TGTGCCAGCAGTGGGCACTATGGCTACACCTTC. Combining the CDR3 with reference TRBV2 and TRBJ1-2 gives the whole variable domain EPEVTQTPSHQVTQMGQEVILRCVPISNHLYFYWYRQILGQKVEFLVSFYNNEISEKSEIFDDQFSVERPDGSNFTLKIRSTKLEDSAMYFCASSGHYGYTFGSGTRLTVV.

This clone has a handful of counts. J is TRBJ2-5 and V is TRBV3-1 (or the pseudogene TRBV3-2); tentative D call: TRBD2 (5 bases). Germline V CDR1 and CDR2: LGHDT, YNNKEL (reference sequence). The CDR3 runs to 13 residues. The V end was cut by 8 bases, the J end by 5 bases, with 15 bases between. This CDR3 is CASRREIAETQYF. The CDR3 DNA reads as TGTGCCAGCCGAAGGGAGATCGCGGAGACCCAGTACTTC.

This clone has a handful of counts. The chain uses TRBV4-3 and TRBJ1-1; no firm D call. The CDR3 spans 14 residues. Deletions cut 0 bases from V and 1 base from J, with 6 bases between. Germline values: CDR1 LGHNA, CDR2 YSLEER. CDR3 DNA sequence: TGCGCCAGCAGCCAAGATTACAGGAACACTGAAGCTTTCTTT. This encodes CASSQDYRNTEAFF.

This chain uses TRBV9 with TRBJ1-1; D is unclear. Trimming removed 3 bases at V and 8 bases at J, with 5 bases between. Per germline, CDR1 SGDLS and CDR2 YYNGEE. CDR3 size: 10 residues. Here the CDR3 DNA reads TGTGCCAGCAGCGGGGCAGAAGCTTTCTTT. Encoded protein: CASSGAEAFF.

This rearrangement joins TRBV4-1 to TRBJ2-4; a possible D gene is TRBD2 (5 bases). The germline gives CDR1 MGHRA, CDR2 YSYEKL. V was cut by 1 base and J by 1 base, with 14 bases left in between. This CDR3 region has 17 residues. This CDR3 reads CASSQGSSGGAKNIQYF. CDR3 bases: TGCGCCAGCAGCCAAGGATCCAGTGGCGGGGCCAAAAACATTCAGTACTTC.

For the CDR3, the DNA is TGTGCCAGCACCGATGGGACTTCTGGGGCCAACGTCCTGACTTTC. Translation gives CASTDGTSGANVLTF. This chain connects TRBV9 to TRBJ2-6; D may be TRBD2 (6 bases). Trimming shortened V by 6 bases and J by 1 base, and 11 bases separated the two germline ends. Looked up from germline, CDR1 is SGDLS and CDR2 is YYNGEE. There are 15 residues in the CDR3.

CDR3 nucleotide sequence: TGCAGCGTTGAAAAAGAGCGGGGCCCCCCAGATACGCAGTATTTT. Translated: CSVEKERGPPDTQYF. The J gene is TRBJ2-3, the V gene TRBV29-1; 7 positions agree with TRBD2. The germline gives CDR1 SQVTM, CDR2 ANQGSEA. This CDR3 is 15 amino acids long. V was pared by 2 bases and J by 4 bases, with 9 bases of the junction left unmatched.

The chain joins TRBV6-1 to TRBJ1-6; D not resolved. The CDR3 is 14 residues long. The germline CDR1 and CDR2 sequences are MNHNS and SASEGT. V lost 3 bases and J 8 bases, leaving 11 bases between the germline ends. CDR3 sequence reads: CASSDRFSDSPLHF. In nucleotides, the CDR3 is TGTGCCAGCAGTGACAGGTTCTCGGATTCACCCCTCCACTTT.

The gene calls are TRBV9 and TRBJ1-4, with TRBD1 matching over 10 bases. This CDR3 contains 16 residues. Per germline, CDR1 SGDLS and CDR2 YYNGEE. Trimming cost V 1 base and J 5 bases; bases outside gene matches: 5. CDR3 coding DNA: TGTGCCAGCAGCGTATCGACGGGACAGGGGAATGAAAAACTGTTTTTT. Its protein is CASSVSTGQGNEKLFF. The variable domain in full, with the rest retrieved from reference TRBV9 and TRBJ1-4, is DSGVTQTPKHLITATGQRVTLRCSPRSGDLSVYWYQQSLDQGLQFLIQYYNGEERAKGNILERFSAQQFPDLHSELNLSSLELGDSALYFCASSVSTGQGNEKLFFGSGTQLSVL.

This clone is a singleton in its sample. This chain connects TRBV29-1 to TRBJ2-3; maybe TRBD2 (5 bases). Germline loops: CDR1 SQVTM, CDR2 ANQGSEA. V was clipped by 5 bases and J by 1 base, with 13 bases between them. This CDR3 has 14 residues. Here the CDR3 DNA reads TGCAGCGTTAGGTTAAGCGGTGGCACAGATACGCAGTATTTT. As protein: CSVRLSGGTDTQYF.

The rearrangement uses TRBV7-9 and TRBJ1-1; possibly TRBD1 for D (6 bases). The CDR3 consists of 15 residues. Germline loops: CDR1 SEHNR, CDR2 FQNEAQ (reference sequence). V lost 4 bases, J lost 5 bases, and 17 bases lay in between. The CDR3 here is CASSSPRTVPTEAFF. The DNA for the CDR3 is TGTGCCAGCAGCTCTCCGCGGACAGTCCCGACTGAAGCTTTCTTT.

This chain connects TRBV28 to TRBJ2-1; D is perhaps TRBD2 (5 bases). This CDR3 has 11 amino acids. The germline gives CDR1 MDHEN, CDR2 SYDVKM. Trimming removed 3 bases at V and 9 bases at J, with 6 bases between. The CDR3 region is CASSFRGEQFF. CDR3 coding DNA: TGTGCCAGCAGTTTTCGGGGTGAGCAGTTCTTC.

The chain employs TRBV27 and TRBJ1-2; 9 positions match TRBD1. J gave up 5 bases and V 5 bases, and 6 bases lay outside the gene matches. Per germline, CDR1 MNHEY and CDR2 SMNVEV (reference sequence). The CDR3 spans 14 residues. CDR3 region: CASSLRDRDYGYTF. The CDR3 coding sequence is TGTGCCAGCAGTCTCCGGGACAGGGATTATGGCTACACCTTC.

The chain has TRBV6-2 or TRBV6-3 and TRBJ1-2; D is undetermined. This CDR3 contains 14 residues. Germline assignment: CDR1 MNHEY and CDR2 SVGEGT. The V end was cut by 1 base, the J end by 4 bases, with 10 bases between. This CDR3 is CASSYYAGPYGYTF. The CDR3 DNA reads as TGTGCCAGCAGTTACTACGCAGGCCCCTATGGCTACACCTTC.

V and J are TRBV14 and TRBJ1-6, with 7 bases identical to TRBD1. With 4 bases clipped from V and 7 bases from J, the junction kept 4 bases outside the gene matches. The CDR3 consists of 14 residues. Per germline, CDR1 SGHDN and CDR2 FVKESK. DNA of the CDR3: TGTGCCAGCAGCCCCGGGACAGCAAATTCACCCCTCCACTTT. Translating it yields CASSPGTANSPLHF.

This clone occurred a few times. The chain recombines TRBV6-2 or TRBV6-3 with TRBJ1-3; D is undetermined. The ends were cut back, 6 bases at V and 0 bases at J, with 9 bases in the middle. The CDR3 covers 14 residues. Germline CDR1 and CDR2: MNHEY and SVGEGT. CDR3 region: CASSEHGSGNTIYF. The CDR3 nucleotides are TGTGCCAGCAGCGAACATGGCTCTGGAAACACCATATATTTT.

V and J are TRBV11-1 and TRBJ2-2; D is possibly TRBD1 (6 bases). CDR1 and CDR2 (germline): SGHAT, FQDESV (reference sequence). This CDR3 comprises 15 residues. V was trimmed by 4 bases and J by 5 bases, leaving 14 bases between them. This chain's CDR3 is CASSSTGTITGELFF. As DNA, the CDR3 is TGTGCCAGCAGCTCGACCGGGACAATTACCGGGGAGCTGTTTTTT.